The rows below give T cell receptor beta chains drawn from one sample of a study of blood T cells in healthy people across ages. TCRdb used MiXCR to reprocess the 5' RACE reads, holding one entry per CDR3 protein. The sample lists about 510,000 distinct CDR3 sequences, 27% seen once, with 3.6% in the top ten. Another study also made use of these data, one on T cells of mothers and their children.

The sequenced sample consisted of blood. The source is a boy aged 2-15 years in good health. The conserved cysteine and the conserved F or W are not part of the CDR3 here. Clone sizes are given selectively: once, few, many, or a class where the clone is expanded.

v_gene: TRBV11-2; abundance: -; CDR3aa: ASSLVRPNTGELF
v_gene: TRBV30; abundance: few; CDR3aa: AWSVDVRDTQY
v_gene: TRBV9; abundance: -; CDR3aa: ASSAANENEQF
v_gene: TRBV5-1; abundance: few; CDR3aa: ASSFDPGGDTGELF
v_gene: TRBV7-9; abundance: -; CDR3aa: ASTLTSGASSYNEQF
v_gene: TRBV20-1; abundance: -; CDR3aa: SARMLAGGSEQF
v_gene: TRBV12-3/TRBV12-4; abundance: -; CDR3aa: ASSYSTNYEQY
v_gene: TRBV11-2; abundance: -; CDR3aa: ASSLGRTTFEQY
v_gene: TRBV5-1; abundance: -; CDR3aa: ASSLVAGLSTDTQY
v_gene: TRBV2; abundance: -; CDR3aa: ASRGDHTEAF
v_gene: TRBV9; abundance: few; CDR3aa: ASSSSGGEQY
v_gene: TRBV5-4; abundance: few; CDR3aa: ASSFGVLETQY
v_gene: TRBV12-3/TRBV12-4; abundance: few; CDR3aa: ASSWDNYYEQY
v_gene: TRBV5-4; abundance: -; CDR3aa: ASSPTGLVGTEAF
v_gene: TRBV27; abundance: few; CDR3aa: ASSPRGQNIQY
v_gene: TRBV3-1; abundance: few; CDR3aa: ASSRREAYEQY
v_gene: TRBV27; abundance: -; CDR3aa: ASSFEAIANSPLH
v_gene: TRBV29-1; abundance: few; CDR3aa: SVVGAVDTQY
v_gene: TRBV4-3; abundance: few; CDR3aa: ASSHTTSGAYNEQF
v_gene: TRBV4-2; abundance: -; CDR3aa: ASSQDALGARETQY
v_gene: TRBV6-6; abundance: -; CDR3aa: ASSQGQGFGYT
v_gene: TRBV18; abundance: -; CDR3aa: ASSPAAGILAGGSYNEQF
v_gene: TRBV15; abundance: -; CDR3aa: ATSSGLAGAETQY
v_gene: TRBV11-2; abundance: -; CDR3aa: ASSLEPLSGGYT
v_gene: TRBV7-2; abundance: -; CDR3aa: ASSARQGTNVLT
v_gene: TRBV6-6; abundance: few; CDR3aa: ASSGPYEQF
v_gene: TRBV2; abundance: -; CDR3aa: ASSATGTNEQY
v_gene: TRBV9; abundance: -; CDR3aa: VSSLAGISYNEQF
v_gene: TRBV24-1; abundance: few; CDR3aa: ATSDWDSGDHYEQY
v_gene: TRBV7-2; abundance: -; CDR3aa: AILTHGDRGDKWNTEAF
v_gene: TRBV5-1; abundance: few; CDR3aa: ASRSGRVQETQY
v_gene: TRBV10-3; abundance: -; CDR3aa: AISASLAGGQETQY
v_gene: TRBV10-1; abundance: few; CDR3aa: ASSEEGQGDWSGSPLH
v_gene: TRBV7-9; abundance: -; CDR3aa: ASSHTWTVSTDTQY
v_gene: TRBV2; abundance: -; CDR3aa: ASSQNREGIQY
v_gene: TRBV7-2; abundance: -; CDR3aa: ASSASGLAMDTQY
v_gene: TRBV5-1; abundance: many; CDR3aa: ASSTSGGETQY
v_gene: TRBV12-3/TRBV12-4; abundance: -; CDR3aa: ASRAGTVQETQY
v_gene: TRBV3-1; abundance: few; CDR3aa: ASSQEDGLTRISYNEQF
v_gene: TRBV7-9; abundance: few; CDR3aa: ASSSRQGISYAGNTIY
v_gene: TRBV19; abundance: few; CDR3aa: ASSPRTDGETQY
v_gene: TRBV11-2; abundance: -; CDR3aa: ASSFGGFTSYEQY
v_gene: TRBV10-3; abundance: few; CDR3aa: AISLSGSRYEQY
v_gene: TRBV12-3/TRBV12-4; abundance: few; CDR3aa: ASSALGGTYNEQF
v_gene: TRBV12-3/TRBV12-4; abundance: few; CDR3aa: ASSFFASGGLIYNEQF
v_gene: TRBV15; abundance: -; CDR3aa: ATSRGTRQETQY
v_gene: TRBV7-9; abundance: once; CDR3aa: ASSLSGIMNSPLH
v_gene: TRBV7-6; abundance: -; CDR3aa: ASSLEYPPAPDTQY